A single sample is the source of the 4 T cell receptor beta chains below, sequenced in a study of blood T cell repertoires in COVID-19. The table came from immunoSEQ multiplex PCR; TCRdb's copy has only in-frame clones and leaves some out. The data contain over 300,000 clones, about 83% of them singletons. The sequenced material came from peripheral blood. These receptors came from a woman aged 45-59 years with acute or convalescent COVID-19.

This chain uses TRBV5-5 with TRBJ1-6, with 7 nucleotides matching TRBD1. Germline V CDR1 and CDR2: SGHKS, YYEKEE (reference sequence). V was clipped by 4 bases and J by 8 bases; unmatched bases: 12. This CDR3 is built from 16 residues. Here the CDR3 DNA reads TGTGCCAGCAGCCGAATCAACAGGGGCGATTATTCACCCCTCCACTTT. It codes for CASSRINRGDYSPLHF.

The J gene is TRBJ2-5, the V gene TRBV7-8; TRBD1 is a possible D gene (5 bases). Trimming left V 5 bases short and J 2 bases short, with 18 bases between. The V gene's germline CDR1 is SGHVS and CDR2 FQNEAQ. The CDR3 totals 16 residues. CDR3 amino acids: CASSPPYGADQETQYF. CDR3 bases: TGTGCCAGCAGCCCACCCTATGGGGCCGATCAAGAGACCCAGTACTTC.

The chain links TRBV4-3 to TRBJ2-5; 7 bases are a match to TRBD2. The CDR3 has 15 amino acids. The germline CDR1 and CDR2 sequences are LGHNA and YSLEER. V was clipped by 4 bases and J by 4 bases; unmatched bases: 9. CDR3 in DNA: TGCGCCAGCAGCCGAACCGGCGGGAGTGGAGAGACCCAGTACTTC. Protein product: CASSRTGGSGETQYF.

The chain couples TRBV2 to TRBJ1-3; D remains unclear. V was cut by 4 bases and J by 2 bases, with 12 bases left in between. This CDR3 has 15 amino acids. Germline CDR1 is SNHLY and CDR2 is FYNNEI. The DNA for the CDR3 is TGTGCCAGCAGTGCGGGTGAGGGTACTGGAAACACCATATATTTT. Residues: CASSAGEGTGNTIYF.